The entry below gives a single T cell receptor beta chain sequence along with its context. The CDR3 has 17 amino acids. Germline V gene sequence: CDR1 SGHTA, CDR2 FQGTGA. Trimming removed 6 bases from V and 1 base from J; junction bases left unmatched: 10. This specimen belongs to a study of blood T cell repertoires in COVID-19. Method: immunoSEQ multiplex PCR; TCRdb's copy keeps in-frame clones and lacks some. The table lists more than 75,000 clones, approximately 82% of them singletons, with over 9.5% in the top ten. Sequencing was carried out using peripheral blood. J is TRBJ2-3 and V is TRBV7-3; 10 nucleotides match TRBD2. The source is a man aged 60 to 75 with acute or convalescent COVID-19. The CDR3 DNA is TGTGCCAGCAGTTTACGGAGGGGGACTAGCGGCACAGATACGCAGTATTTT. Its translation: CASSLRRGTSGTDTQYF.